Below, one T cell receptor (beta chain) is given with its context. Germline V gene lookup returns CDR1 ENHRY and CDR2 SYGVKD. The CDR3 spans 14 residues. Trimming removed 2 bases from V and 3 bases from J, with 8 bases in between. This table comes from immunoSEQ multiplex PCR, and its TCRdb copy is limited to in-frame clones, with some not included. Here the sample spans more than 200,000 clones, about nine tenths being singletons. Participants spanned ages roughly 18 to 95 years and resided in roughly 22 US areas. These data are taken from a study of blood T cell repertoires in COVID-19. This receptor was obtained from a middle-aged man who had recovered from COVID-19. V usage is TRBV10-3 and J usage is TRBJ1-5; D not resolved. Sequencing was done on a sample of PBMCs or T cells enriched from blood (not recorded which). CDR3 DNA: TGTGCCATCAGTGAGAACGGGTTCAATCAGCCCCAGCATTTT. As protein: CAISENGFNQPQHF.